Here is one T cell receptor (beta chain) with its context. What it binds is unknown. Data came from immunoSEQ multiplex PCR; TCRdb stores just in-frame clones and leaves some out. Among some 100,000 clones listed, 85% to 95% were seen once. The sample originates from a study of graft-versus-host responses after intestinal transplantation. The wider study: For two to four years after anti-thymocyte globulin induction, all recipients took tacrolimus and steroids.

Study results and limitations: High graft-versus-host to host-versus-graft clonal ratios were found in allografts of patients who had graft-donor T cell macrochimerism.

This specimen consisted of unstimulated CD8+ T cells sorted from spleen or lymph node cells, obtained before transplant. The receptor comes from a human donor who was the organ donor for an intestinal transplant.

This CDR3 is CATSTRLGAEKLFF. CDR3 DNA sequence: TGTGCCACCTCTACTAGGCTCGGAGCTGAAAAACTGTTTTTT. J is TRBJ1-4 and V is TRBV18; unclear D gene. The germline V gene has CDR1 KGHSH and CDR2 LQKENI. The CDR3 runs 14 residues. Between the trimmed V and J ends, which lost 10 bases and 7 bases, there was a span of 19 bases.